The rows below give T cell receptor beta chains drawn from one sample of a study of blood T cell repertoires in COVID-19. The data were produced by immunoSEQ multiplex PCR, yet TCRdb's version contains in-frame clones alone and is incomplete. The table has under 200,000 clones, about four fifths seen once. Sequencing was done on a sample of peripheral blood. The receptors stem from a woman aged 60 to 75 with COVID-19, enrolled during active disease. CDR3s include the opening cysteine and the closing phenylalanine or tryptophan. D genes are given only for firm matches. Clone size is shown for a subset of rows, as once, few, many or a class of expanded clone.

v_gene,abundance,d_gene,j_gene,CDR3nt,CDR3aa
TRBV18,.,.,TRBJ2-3,TGTGCCAGCTCACCATTAGAGGGCACAGATACGCAGTATTTT,CASSPLEGTDTQYF
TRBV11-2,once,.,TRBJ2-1,TGTGCCAGCAGCTTAGATGCGGGCTCCTACAATGAGCAGTTCTTC,CASSLDAGSYNEQFF
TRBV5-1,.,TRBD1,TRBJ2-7,TGCGCCAGCAGCCGGGACAGTATAACCTACGAGCAGTACTTC,CASSRDSITYEQYF
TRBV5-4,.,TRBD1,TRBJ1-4,TGTGCCAGCAGCCGAGGACAGGGAGGCCTGAATGAAAAACTGTTTTTT,CASSRGQGGLNEKLFF
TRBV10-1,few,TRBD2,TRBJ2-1,TGCGCCAGCTCAACGGGACTAGCGGGGAATGAGCAGTTCTTC,CASSTGLAGNEQFF
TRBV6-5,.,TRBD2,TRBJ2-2,TGTGCCAGCTCCTGGGGGGGGGCGAACACCGGGGAGCTGTTTTTT,CASSWGGANTGELFF
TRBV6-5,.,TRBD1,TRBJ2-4,TGTGCCAGCAGTTACCACTCTAGGACAGGGAAAAACATTCAGTACTTC,CASSYHSRTGKNIQYF
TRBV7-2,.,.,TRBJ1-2,TGTGCCAGCAGCTTAAGTCGAGACTATGGCTACACCTTC,CASSLSRDYGYTF
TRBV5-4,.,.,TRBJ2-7,TGTGCCAGCAGCCGGGACTCCACCCCAGGTTCGGACGAGCAGTACTTC,CASSRDSTPGSDEQYF
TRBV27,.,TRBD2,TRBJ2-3,TGTGCCAGCAGTTTAGTTTACCCCGGGACTAGCAACACAGATACGCAGTATTTT,CASSLVYPGTSNTDTQYF
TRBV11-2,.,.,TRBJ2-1,TGTGCCAGCAGCTTCCGGACACAAAGCTCCTACAATGAGCAGTTCTTC,CASSFRTQSSYNEQFF
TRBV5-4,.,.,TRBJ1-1,TGTGCCAGCAGCTCTTGGGGGCAGTACACTGAAGCTTTCTTT,CASSSWGQYTEAFF
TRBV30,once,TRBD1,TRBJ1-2,TGTGCCTGGAGTGGGACCCGGACAGGGGGCCACACCTTC,CAWSGTRTGGHTF
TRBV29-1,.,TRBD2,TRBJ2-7,TGCAGCGTGGGGATCGAGCGGGAGGAAGGCGAGCAGTACTTC,CSVGIEREEGEQYF
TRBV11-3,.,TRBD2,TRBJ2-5,TGTGCCAGCAGCCCTAGCTCCCTAGCGGGTCAAGAGACCCAGTACTTC,CASSPSSLAGQETQYF
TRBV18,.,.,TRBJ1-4,TGTGCCAGCTCACCAAACCAGGGCCCTAATGAAAAACTGTTTTTT,CASSPNQGPNEKLFF
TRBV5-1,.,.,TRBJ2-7,TGCGCCAGCAGCTTGGCGGGGGTGTCCTACGAGCAGTACTTC,CASSLAGVSYEQYF
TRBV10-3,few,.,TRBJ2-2,TGTGCCATCAAGGGGGTTTCGAACACCGGGGAGCTGTTTTTT,CAIKGVSNTGELFF
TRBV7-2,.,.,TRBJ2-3,TGTGCCAGCAGCTTAGGCATTGGACAGAAACGCACAGATACGCAGTATTTT,CASSLGIGQKRTDTQYF
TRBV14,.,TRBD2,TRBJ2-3,TGTGCCAGCAGCCTACTAGCGGGGTTCTCAGATACGCAGTATTTT,CASSLLAGFSDTQYF
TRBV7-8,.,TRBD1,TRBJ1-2,TGTGCCAGCAGCTTAGCGTCTATGGTCCAGGGGGCCAGCTATGGCTACACCTTC,CASSLASMVQGASYGYTF
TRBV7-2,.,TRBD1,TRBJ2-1,TGTGCCAGCAGCTTAGCTATACCGGGACAGGCTAACAATGAGCAGTTCTTC,CASSLAIPGQANNEQFF
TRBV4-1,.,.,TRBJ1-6,TGCGCCAGCAGTCTTCGGACAGAGGGTTCACCCCTCCACTTT,CASSLRTEGSPLHF
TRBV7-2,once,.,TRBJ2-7,TGTGCCAGCAGCCTAGCTAGCGCGTCCTCCTACGAGCAGTACTTC,CASSLASASSYEQYF
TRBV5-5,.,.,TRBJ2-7,TGTGCCAGCAGCTCTTTGCAGGGTCCCTACGAGCAGTACTTC,CASSSLQGPYEQYF
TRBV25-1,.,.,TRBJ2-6,TGTGCCAGCAGCACTAGCCCGGTTAGGTCTGGGGCCAACGTCCTGACTTTC,CASSTSPVRSGANVLTF
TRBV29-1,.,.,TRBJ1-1,TGCAGCGTGCGACGCGACAGGAACACTGAAGCTTTCTTT,CSVRRDRNTEAFF
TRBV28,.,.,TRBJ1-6,TGTGCCAGCAGTTTGGCGGATTATAATTCACCCCTCCACTTT,CASSLADYNSPLHF
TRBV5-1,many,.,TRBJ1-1,TGCGCCAGCAGCTCCCCATCGGTCAGGGATGACATGAACACTGAAGCTTTCTTT,CASSSPSVRDDMNTEAFF
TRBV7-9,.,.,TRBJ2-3,TGTGCCAGCAGCTTAGGGGCCCAGGGAGGCGCAGATACGCAGTATTTT,CASSLGAQGGADTQYF
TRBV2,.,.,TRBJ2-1,TGTGCCAGCAGTTTCGACCGGGCCTACAATGAGCAGTTCTTC,CASSFDRAYNEQFF
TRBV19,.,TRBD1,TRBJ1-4,TGTGCCAGTGGCTACAGGGGCCCAGGGGAAAAACTGTTTTTT,CASGYRGPGEKLFF
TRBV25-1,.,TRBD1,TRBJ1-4,TGTGCCAGCAGTGAGGACCTTCGGACAGGGGGATATGAAAAACTGTTTTTT,CASSEDLRTGGYEKLFF
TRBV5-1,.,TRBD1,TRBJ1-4,TGCGCCAGCAGCGGACAGGGGGCTTTGGCTAATGAAAAACTGTTTTTT,CASSGQGALANEKLFF
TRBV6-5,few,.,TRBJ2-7,TGTGCCGCCACGCGGGACGGGGACTACGAGCAGTACTTC,CAATRDGDYEQYF
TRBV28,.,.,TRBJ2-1,TGTGCCAGCAGCCAACAGGGAACGAATGAGCAGTTCTTC,CASSQQGTNEQFF
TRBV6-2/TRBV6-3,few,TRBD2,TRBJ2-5,TGTGCCAGCAGTTACTTAGGGACTAACCACTTATACGGGACCCAGTACTTC,CASSYLGTNHLYGTQYF
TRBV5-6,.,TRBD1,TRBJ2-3,TGTGCCAGCAGTTGGACAGGGGCGACAGATACGCAGTATTTT,CASSWTGATDTQYF
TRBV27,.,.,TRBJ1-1,TGTGCCAGCAGTTTCGCAGGAGGGCCGGGCACTGAAGCTTTCTTT,CASSFAGGPGTEAFF
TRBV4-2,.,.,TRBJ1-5,TGTGCCAGCAGCCAAGACTCCGACAGGCCCTATTTAGGTAGCAATCAGCCCCAGCATTTT,CASSQDSDRPYLGSNQPQHF
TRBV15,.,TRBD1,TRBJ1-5,TGTGCCACCAGCCTACCGGACAGGAATCAGCCCCAGCATTTT,CATSLPDRNQPQHF
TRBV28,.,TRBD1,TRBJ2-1,TGTGCCAGCAGTTGGGGACAGTCCTACAATGAGCAGTTCTTC,CASSWGQSYNEQFF
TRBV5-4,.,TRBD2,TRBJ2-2,TGTGCCAGCAGCCCATCCTTCAGCGGGAGGGCCACCGGGGAGCTGTTTTTT,CASSPSFSGRATGELFF
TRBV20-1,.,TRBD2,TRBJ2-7,TGCAGTGCTAGTCTTAGCGGGAGGAATCGACCCTACGAGCAGTACTTC,CSASLSGRNRPYEQYF
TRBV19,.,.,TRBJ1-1,TGTGCCAGTCGCGACAGAGATAACACTGAAGCTTTCTTT,CASRDRDNTEAFF
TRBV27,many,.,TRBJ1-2,TGTGCCAGCAGTTTAACCCCGGCGGGTGGCTACACCTTC,CASSLTPAGGYTF
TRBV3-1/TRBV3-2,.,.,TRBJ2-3,TGTGCCAGCAGCCTTCGGACTAACACAGATACGCAGTATTTT,CASSLRTNTDTQYF
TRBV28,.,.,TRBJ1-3,TGTGCCAGCAGTTTACCGACAGCAACCTCTGGAAACACCATATATTTT,CASSLPTATSGNTIYF
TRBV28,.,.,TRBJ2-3,TGTGCCAGCAGTTTTGGAGCAGATACGCAGTATTTT,CASSFGADTQYF